The clone carrying this T cell receptor beta chain was found a few times. Germline V gives CDR1 GTSNPN, CDR2 SVGIG (reference sequence). There are 12 residues in the CDR3. V was trimmed by 2 bases and J by 6 bases, leaving 11 bases between them. The data originate from a study of blood T cell repertoires in COVID-19. TCRdb keeps only in-frame clones here, not all; method: immunoSEQ multiplex PCR. Of roughly 200,000 clones in the sample, around 80% were seen once. The receptor comes from a man aged 60 to 75 with acute or convalescent COVID-19. V is TRBV30 and J is TRBJ2-7; tentatively, D is TRBD1 (6 bases). Sample: peripheral blood. DNA of the CDR3: TGTGCCTGGAGTTTACAGGGTCCCGAGCAGTACTTC. This gives the protein CAWSLQGPEQYF.